Shown below are 10 T cell receptor beta chains from a single sample sequenced in a study of cytomegalovirus exposure and HLA in healthy donors (dated by TCRdb to between 2016 and 2019). The library came from the immunoSEQ multiplex PCR assay. The table was pulled from immuneACCESS by TCRdb, which kept in-frame rearrangements only. Such tables lose some clones; where checked, under half of the loss comes from unresolved V genes, and the rest has no known cause. The sample table lists approximately 300,000 clones, approximately 86% of them with a count of one. 1% to 1.5% of the sample is in the top ten clones. Sequencing was done on a sample of PBMCs. Every receptor here comes from a woman younger than 45 in good health and CMV-seropositive.

The V and J genes are TRBV30 and TRBJ1-3, with D possibly TRBD1 on 5 matching bases. V lost 5 bases to trimming and J lost 4 bases, with 12 bases between them. The V gene's germline CDR1 is GTSNPN and CDR2 SVGIG (reference sequence). The CDR3 runs 13 residues. CDR3: CAWSAGLGNTIYF. CDR3 bases: TGTGCCTGGTCCGCGGGGCTCGGAAACACCATATATTTT.

The chain has TRBV2 and TRBJ2-2; TRBD1 agrees at 8 bases. Germline V gene data show CDR1 as SNHLY and CDR2 as FYNNEI. The trim removed 7 bases at V and 3 bases at J, leaving 4 bases unmatched. CDR3 length: 14 amino acids. The CDR3 is CASTGQGYTGELFF. DNA for the CDR3: TGTGCCAGCACAGGACAGGGATACACCGGGGAGCTGTTTTTT.

The rearrangement links TRBV19 to TRBJ2-7, with D possibly TRBD2 on 5 matching bases. CDR1 and CDR2 (germline): LNHDA, SQIVND (reference sequence). The CDR3 spans 13 residues. Trimming removed 7 bases at V and 5 bases at J, with 15 bases between. The CDR3 DNA reads TGTGCCAGTAACGTCAGGAACGGGGACGAGCAGTACTTC. Amino acid sequence: CASNVRNGDEQYF.

J is TRBJ2-7 and V is TRBV5-6; TRBD2 is a possible D gene (5 bases). V was clipped by 2 bases and J by 4 bases, with 25 bases between them. Germline V gene sequence: CDR1 SGHDT, CDR2 YYEEEE. The CDR3 is made up of 18 amino acids. DNA of the CDR3: TGTGCCAGCAGCTTCGAGGGCCCAAGGCCCACTACCCTTTACGAGCAGTACTTC. The encoded protein is CASSFEGPRPTTLYEQYF.

Worth noting for this clone: The same CDR3 can be traced to other DNA sequences in this sample. The chain combines TRBV27 with TRBJ2-7; 12 positions agree with TRBD1. The V gene end was trimmed by 5 bases and the J gene end by 2 bases; junction bases not matched to a gene: 4. The CDR3 sequence is 15 residues long. From germline, CDR1 is MNHEY and CDR2 SMNVEV (reference sequence). The CDR3 protein is CASSLRDRGPYEQYF. CDR3 nucleotides: TGTGCCAGCAGTCTCCGGGACAGGGGGCCCTACGAGCAGTACTTC.

This chain links TRBV4-3 with TRBJ1-1; 9 bases match TRBD1. With V trimmed by 4 bases and J by 2 bases, 11 bases remained unmatched. The CDR3 has 17 amino acids. Germline lookup yields CDR1 LGHNA and CDR2 YSLEER. CDR3 loop: CASSPHPPGQGNTEAFF. CDR3 DNA: TGCGCCAGCAGCCCCCACCCACCGGGACAGGGCAACACTGAAGCTTTCTTT.

This rearrangement joins TRBV7-8 to TRBJ2-7; D not certain. This CDR3 has 15 residues. The germline CDR1 and CDR2 sequences are SGHVS and FQNEAQ. Trimming stripped 5 bases from V and 2 bases from J, with 16 bases between. CDR3: CASSHLTGRPYEQYF. The CDR3 DNA follows: TGTGCCAGCAGCCACCTAACCGGACGGCCCTACGAGCAGTACTTC.

V is TRBV7-8 and J is TRBJ2-1; 11 bases align to TRBD2. CDR3 length: 15 amino acids. Unmatched junction bases numbered 5, after V lost 6 bases and J lost 4 bases. The V gene's germline CDR1 is SGHVS and CDR2 FQNEAQ. This CDR3 is CASSFSSGGYNEQFF. For the CDR3, the DNA is TGTGCCAGCAGTTTCTCTAGCGGGGGGTACAATGAGCAGTTCTTC.

This chain joins TRBV15 and TRBJ1-1; maybe TRBD1 (6 bases). The CDR3 loop spans 12 amino acids. Germline CDR1 and CDR2: LNHNV and YYDKDF (reference sequence). V was cut by 5 bases and J by 6 bases, with 10 bases left in between. The CDR3 nucleotides read TGTGCCACCAGCCCCGAGGGGGCTGAAGCTTTCTTT. It specifies CATSPEGAEAFF.

This chain uses TRBV6-5 with TRBJ2-1; maybe TRBD2 (5 bases). The CDR3 is made up of 16 amino acids. The V end was cut by 0 bases, the J end by 2 bases, with 11 bases between. Germline CDR1 MNHEY, CDR2 SVGAGI. As DNA, the CDR3 is TGTGCCAGCAGTTACTCGTCCTCCGGGACCTACAATGAGCAGTTCTTC. The encoded protein is CASSYSSSGTYNEQFF.